Listed below are T cell receptor beta chains from one sample, sequenced in a study of beta chain features in type 1 diabetes. Here immunoSEQ multiplex PCR was the method, and the copy in TCRdb shows in-frame clones only, minus some. This table holds around 140,000 clones, about 9.7% found once. Sequencing input: central memory CD4+ T cells from blood. The receptors originated from a woman between 35 and 50 years old in good health. The CDR3 runs from the conserved cysteine through the conserved F or W. Each record gives: clone size, D gene, V gene, J gene, CDR3 protein, CDR3 DNA. D genes are given only for firm matches. For some rows the clone size is stated as once, few or many, or as a class when expanded; others skip it.

few	NA	TRBV7-9	TRBJ1-5	CASSTMGGPQHF	TGTGCCAGCAGCACAATGGGGGGGCCCCAGCATTTT
NA	TRBD1	TRBV29-1	TRBJ2-2	CSVEPRQGAGELFF	TGCAGCGTTGAACCCCGACAGGGCGCCGGGGAGCTGTTTTTT
NA	NA	TRBV12-5	TRBJ2-7	CASTQGQQYEQYF	TGTGCTAGTACCCAAGGACAGCAGTACGAGCAGTACTTC
NA	TRBD1	TRBV2	TRBJ1-5	CASSGGQGHQPQHF	TGTGCCAGCAGTGGAGGACAGGGGCATCAGCCCCAGCATTTT
few	NA	TRBV11-2	TRBJ1-3	CASSLVVAGGNTIYF	TGTGCCAGCAGCTTAGTCGTTGCGGGAGGAAACACCATATATTTT
NA	TRBD1	TRBV19	TRBJ1-1	CASSSSRGQAEAFF	TGTGCCAGTAGCTCTTCCAGGGGGCAGGCTGAAGCTTTCTTT
many	TRBD2	TRBV29-1	TRBJ2-7	CSVELGAGGSHEQYF	TGCAGCGTTGAACTCGGGGCCGGGGGGTCCCACGAGCAGTACTTC
few	TRBD2	TRBV5-6	TRBJ2-7	CASSRLSSGGIYEQYF	TGTGCCAGCAGCCGGCTGTCTAGCGGGGGGATCTACGAGCAGTACTTC
NA	NA	TRBV15	TRBJ2-7	CATSRDTGSGEQYF	TGTGCCACCAGCAGAGACACAGGGTCCGGCGAGCAGTACTTC
many	TRBD2	TRBV5-6	TRBJ2-1	CASSLGSGVSEQFF	TGTGCCAGCAGCTTAGGTAGCGGGGTCAGTGAGCAGTTCTTC
NA	NA	TRBV11-2	TRBJ2-1	CASSFYGGAGNEQFF	TGTGCCAGCAGCTTCTATGGGGGGGCCGGGAATGAGCAGTTCTTC
few	TRBD1	TRBV10-3	TRBJ2-3	CAIRARTGGYNTDTQYF	TGTGCCATCAGAGCACGGACAGGCGGTTACAACACAGATACGCAGTATTTT
NA	NA	TRBV10-3	TRBJ2-1	CASSAIYNEQFF	TGTGCCAGCAGTGCTATTTACAATGAGCAGTTCTTC
many	TRBD1	TRBV5-1	TRBJ1-2	CASGTDLGGGYGYTF	TGCGCCAGCGGGACGGATTTAGGGGGCGGCTATGGCTACACCTTC
NA	TRBD2	TRBV27	TRBJ2-3	CASSREGPYTDTQYF	TGTGCCAGCAGCAGGGAGGGGCCTTACACAGATACGCAGTATTTT
few	NA	TRBV19	TRBJ1-2	CASSIGGTGTYGYTF	TGTGCCAGTAGTATTGGAGGAACAGGGACCTATGGCTACACCTTC
NA	NA	TRBV10-3	TRBJ1-5	CAISESTILEVQPQHF	TGTGCCATCAGTGAGTCGACGATTTTGGAGGTTCAGCCCCAGCATTTT
few	NA	TRBV27	TRBJ1-2	CASSLWASNYGYTF	TGTGCCAGCAGCCTATGGGCCTCTAACTATGGCTACACCTTC
few	NA	TRBV13	TRBJ2-3	CATSSETGAPDTQYF	TGTGCCACCTCCAGCGAGACGGGAGCCCCAGATACGCAGTATTTT
NA	NA	TRBV6-1	TRBJ2-7	CASKAGQIHEQYF	TGTGCCAGCAAGGCAGGGCAAATCCACGAGCAGTACTTC
NA	TRBD2	TRBV10-3	TRBJ2-1	CATQSPGGANEQFF	TGTGCCACCCAGAGTCCCGGGGGGGCCAATGAGCAGTTCTTC
NA	TRBD1	TRBV7-2	TRBJ1-2	CASTPTGVDGYTF	TGTGCCAGCACCCCCACAGGGGTGGATGGCTACACCTTC
NA	TRBD1	TRBV5-5	TRBJ1-6	CASRDSYNSPLHF	TGTGCCAGCCGGGACAGCTATAATTCACCCCTCCACTTT
many	TRBD2	TRBV10-3	TRBJ2-2	CAISATSASGELFF	TGTGCCATCAGTGCCACTAGCGCTTCCGGGGAGCTGTTTTTT
few	NA	TRBV5-6	TRBJ1-6	CASSLRGSPLHF	TGTGCCAGCAGCCTTAGGGGATCACCCCTCCACTTT
many	TRBD1	TRBV19	TRBJ2-1	CASSIGDRVGEQFF	TGTGCCAGTAGTATTGGCGACAGGGTAGGTGAGCAGTTCTTC
once	TRBD1	TRBV9	TRBJ2-7	CASSVDRGPAEQYF	TGTGCCAGTAGCGTAGACAGGGGGCCGGCCGAGCAGTACTTC
NA	NA	TRBV11-2	TRBJ1-3	CASSRGSSWGNTIYF	TGTGCCAGCAGCCGGGGATCGTCGTGGGGAAACACCATATATTTT
once	TRBD1	TRBV5-1	TRBJ2-5	CASSLPRDRGELTPDKTQETQYF	TGCGCCAGCAGCTTACCCCGGGACAGGGGGGAATTGACACCGGATAAAACCCAAGAGACCCAGTACTTC
many	TRBD2	TRBV29-1	TRBJ2-1	CSASAGGPGEQFF	TGCAGCGCTTCAGCGGGGGGGCCGGGTGAGCAGTTCTTC
NA	TRBD1	TRBV11-2	TRBJ1-4	CASSPGQGASEKLFF	TGTGCCAGCAGCCCCGGACAGGGGGCGAGTGAAAAACTGTTTTTT
few	NA	TRBV19	TRBJ1-2	CASSIQGRDGYTF	TGTGCCAGTAGTATACAGGGAAGGGATGGCTACACCTTC
few	TRBD1	TRBV11-2	TRBJ2-5	CASSTDRGLSETQYF	TGTGCCAGCAGCACGGACAGGGGGCTTTCGGAGACCCAGTACTTC
few	TRBD1	TRBV5-1	TRBJ2-5	CASSSGQQETQYF	TGCGCCAGCAGCTCGGGACAGCAAGAGACCCAGTACTTC
NA	NA	TRBV4-2	TRBJ2-5	CASSQLTGEQYF	TGTGCCAGCAGCCAGCTCACGGGGGAGCAGTACTTC
few	TRBD2	TRBV5-1	TRBJ2-2	CASNPSGGGTTGELFF	TGCGCCAGCAACCCCTCCGGGGGGGGAACCACCGGGGAGCTGTTTTTT
few	NA	TRBV19	TRBJ2-3	CASSRTRDTQYF	TGTGCCAGTAGTCGGACTCGCGATACGCAGTATTTT
NA	NA	TRBV5-1	TRBJ2-3	CASSLVWPSTDTQYF	TGCGCCAGCAGCTTGGTCTGGCCTAGCACAGATACGCAGTATTTT
NA	NA	TRBV14	TRBJ2-3	CASSQEAGVADTQYF	TGTGCCAGCAGCCAAGAGGCAGGGGTTGCAGATACGCAGTATTTT
NA	NA	TRBV2	TRBJ2-3	CASSAGWSTDTQYF	TGTGCCAGCAGTGCAGGGTGGAGCACAGATACGCAGTATTTT